The present TCR beta chain was sequenced within a study of high-grade serous ovarian cancer treatment subgroups (dated by TCRdb to about 2021). Context from the whole study: Sequencing yielded a mean of around 14,000 reads and 6,000 to 9,000 unique TCR beta rearrangements per sample. TCR beta repertoires were profiled in patients with high-grade serous ovarian cancer who were grouped, under a laparoscopic triage algorithm, by complete gross resection or by neoadjuvant chemotherapy response. The 30-patient cohort included 10 patients with no residual disease after primary surgery (R0), 10 excellent NACT responders, and 10 poor NACT responders. One primary tumor sample and two metastatic tumor samples were contributed by each patient, so that around 90 samples were obtained in total.

This clone is large (0.1 to 1%). Its antigen has not been determined. No base quality values were provided; no much bigger clone lies one nucleotide off. V trim: 0 bases; J trim: 9 bases; unmatched bases: 6. The CDR3 runs 15 amino acids, cysteine and phenylalanine included. Kept here is only the CDR3 DNA, which spans 45 bases and is read in frame from base 1. From a lookup of the germline V gene, CDR1 and CDR2 are MNHEY and SVGAGI. The tumor samples were collected prior to definitive surgery or chemotherapy. Genomic DNA extraction was performed by the MD Anderson Biospecimen Extraction Resource, and TCR sequencing was carried out by the MD Anderson Cancer Genomics Laboratory. The 70 to 90 tumor samples underwent high-throughput TCR profiling using ImmunoSEQ. Per the original workflow: Repertoire diversity metrics included richness (unique productive sequences), clonality, evenness and relatedness; Bhattacharyya coefficient assessed similarity between samples. Conclusions stayed consistent in a sensitivity analysis that left out TCRs with fewer than two reads. TCRdb re-hosts the immuneACCESS table, in-frame sequences only. Its copies lack some clones; in the studies checked, an unresolved V gene accounts for under half of them, and the cause for the rest is not known. For V, J and clone size, that table is used; D and trimming come from the DNA. Across this sample there are more than 2,500 clones, with over 75% seen only once. The ten largest clonotypes hold around 8.6% of the sample.

General conclusions and limits of the study: TCR clonal relatedness correlated positively with neoantigen level and, by trend, with copy number variation and mutation load from whole-genome sequencing. TCR repertoire analyses focused on CDR3; CDR1 and CDR2 were not analyzed. Spatial information was not captured by bulk tumor TCR sequencing, so insight into HGSC tumor complexity and diversity was limited. Repertoire similarity ranging from about 0.095 to 0.79 was observed between tumors from the same patient, whereas almost no similarity was observed between different patients.

This sequence originates from a human donor with high-grade serous ovarian cancer. The chain is encoded by TRBV6-5 joined to TRBJ2-1; TRBD2 aligns with 9 central bases. Sample: tumor tissue. The sequenced DNA is TGTGCCAGCAGTTACTCCTCTAGCGGGATAGGTGAGCAGTTCTTC. Its protein is CASSYSSSGIGEQFF.